This TCR beta chain came from a study of shared clonotypes between healthy human individuals. Study details: Sampling drew on donors who were a couple of women and a few men aged 18 to 49.

Details on this clone: Its target is unknown.

Germline assignment: CDR1 SEHNR and CDR2 FQNEAQ (reference sequence). The CDR3 length is 16 residues. Trimming stripped 3 bases from V and 0 bases from J, with 13 bases between. The material for each subset, its genomic DNA, was split evenly across several immunoSEQ plates. This table comes from immunoSEQ multiplex PCR, and its TCRdb copy is limited to in-frame clones, with some not included. This sample has 560,000 or so clones; roughly 95% occur once, and the top ten carry about 0.11%. Study observations and caveats: Across subsets, estimated richness was generally greater for naive than for memory populations. It was observed that around 5% of naive CD4 clonotypes were shared across several donors.

Naive CD8 cells comprised CD45RO-negative, CCR7-positively selected cells, excluding terminally differentiated effector memory CD45RA+ cells. The receptor was isolated from a woman in her 30s in good health. This chain links TRBV7-9 with TRBJ2-3; D possibly corresponds to TRBD2 (5 bases). The sequenced material came from naive CD8+ T cells sorted from blood. The CDR3 region is CASSFATSSSTDTQYF. The CDR3 DNA follows: TGTGCCAGCAGCTTCGCGACTTCTAGCAGCACAGATACGCAGTATTTT.